Presented here are 21 T cell receptor beta chains from one specimen sequenced in a study of T cell responses to AZD1222 COVID-19 vaccine. The table came from immunoSEQ multiplex PCR; TCRdb's copy has only in-frame clones and leaves some out. The sample has approximately 120,000 clones, roughly 90% seen once. The sample was peripheral blood, taken on day 0 of AZD1222 vaccination. These TCRs come from an adult in good health.

This clone was detected only once. This chain joins TRBV18 and TRBJ2-6, with D possibly TRBD1 on 6 matching bases. The CDR3 runs to 16 residues. Germline V lookup: CDR1 KGHSH, CDR2 LQKENI. With 4 bases removed from V and 0 bases from J, the gap between germline ends came to 10 bases. The CDR3 region has the DNA TGTGCCAGCTCACTCGGACAGAGCTCTGGGGCCAACGTCCTGACTTTC. The encoded protein is CASSLGQSSGANVLTF.

The chain has TRBV4-1 and TRBJ1-2; 11 bases align to TRBD1. The CDR3 spans 16 residues. Germline V gene data show CDR1 as MGHRA and CDR2 as YSYEKL. Unmatched junction bases numbered 12, after V lost 4 bases and J lost 8 bases. This CDR3 is CASSLGQGVGAGGYTF. The CDR3 DNA follows: TGCGCCAGCAGCCTGGGACAGGGGGTGGGAGCGGGCGGCTACACCTTC.

This sequence joins TRBV4-1 and TRBJ2-7; TRBD2 matches 7 bases. Germline CDR1 is MGHRA and CDR2 is YSYEKL. The CDR3 consists of 15 residues. V was pared by 7 bases and J by 3 bases, with 12 bases of the junction left unmatched. CDR3 region: CASMLAEGLGYEQYF. The CDR3 nucleotides are TGCGCCAGCATGCTAGCGGAGGGGCTGGGCTACGAGCAGTACTTC.

The chain combines TRBV28 with TRBJ2-6; 9 bases agree with TRBD1. Germline CDR1 is MDHEN and CDR2 is SYDVKM. After removal of 5 bases from V and 6 bases from J, the junction contained 8 bases not matched to a gene. This CDR3 is built from 16 residues. CDR3 in DNA: TGTGCCAGCAGTGGGGACAGGGAGGTTGAGGCCAACGTCCTGACTTTC. The encoded protein is CASSGDREVEANVLTF.

The chain employs TRBV6-5 and TRBJ1-5; D call uncertain. This CDR3 contains 14 residues. Trimming removed 0 bases from V and 1 base from J, with 4 bases in between. The germline CDR1 and CDR2 sequences are MNHEY and SVGAGI. CDR3: CASSYSGSNQPQHF. The CDR3 DNA reads as TGTGCCAGCAGTTACTCCGGGAGCAATCAGCCCCAGCATTTT.

This clone was seen a handful of times. The chain joins TRBV2 to TRBJ1-5; TRBD1 might be the D (5 bases). The germline gives CDR1 SNHLY, CDR2 FYNNEI. The V gene lost 6 bases and the J gene lost 3 bases, with 9 bases spanning the gap. The CDR3 has 13 amino acids. The CDR3 coding sequence is TGTGCCAGCAGGGGGGGGGACAATCAGCCCCAGCATTTT. This encodes CASRGGDNQPQHF.

This chain connects TRBV28 to TRBJ1-1; D gene uncertain. Germline V gene data show CDR1 as MDHEN and CDR2 as SYDVKM. V lost 11 bases and J lost 4, with 23 bases in between. The CDR3 is 15 residues long. For the CDR3, the DNA is TGTGCCGCAAGGAATGGTGGTCGGTTGGGCACTGAAGCTTTCTTT. It is translated as CAARNGGRLGTEAFF.

This rearrangement joins TRBV29-1 to TRBJ1-3, with D perhaps TRBD1 (5 bases). This CDR3 spans 12 amino acids. Deletions cut 7 bases from V and 4 bases from J, with 11 bases between. Germline CDR1 and CDR2: SQVTM and ANQGSEA. For the CDR3, the DNA is TGCAGCGCCAGGACAACGGGAAACACCATATATTTT. As protein: CSARTTGNTIYF. Complete variable domain (other parts from reference TRBV29-1 and TRBJ1-3): SAVISQKPSRDICQRGTSLTIQCQVDSQVTMMFWYRQQPGQSLTLIATANQGSEATYESGFVIDKFPISRPNLTFSTLTVSNMSPEDSSIYLCSARTTGNTIYFGEGSWLTVV.

The V call is TRBV7-3, the J call TRBJ1-1; tentative D call: TRBD1 (6 bases). The CDR3 is 13 amino acids. CDR1 is SGHTA, CDR2 FQGTGA, per germline. V was clipped by 5 bases and J by 3 bases, with 10 bases between them. CDR3 protein: CASSTRQDTEAFF. In nucleotides, the CDR3 is TGTGCCAGCAGCACTCGACAGGACACTGAAGCTTTCTTT.

V usage is TRBV12-5 and J usage is TRBJ2-5, with 7 nucleotides matching TRBD1. Germline V gene lookup returns CDR1 LGHNT and CDR2 FRNRAP. J was trimmed by 6 bases and V by 2 bases; bases with no gene match: 9. This CDR3 is built from 15 residues. This CDR3 reads CASGLFRQGVKTQYF. CDR3 coding DNA: TGTGCTAGTGGTTTGTTCCGACAGGGTGTGAAGACCCAGTACTTC.

The rearrangement uses TRBV29-1 and TRBJ2-7; D might be TRBD1 (5 bases). CDR1 and CDR2 from the germline V gene are SQVTM and ANQGSEA. The V end lost 4 bases, the J end lost 6 bases, and 13 bases lay between the germline ends. The CDR3 runs 12 residues. The CDR3 bases are TGCAGCGTTGTTTGGCAGGGTGGCGAGCAGTACTTC. It encodes CSVVWQGGEQYF.

The J gene is TRBJ2-4, the V gene TRBV2; 8 bases are shared with TRBD1. In germline, CDR1 is SNHLY, CDR2 FYNNEI. Trimming at V came to 7 bases and at J to 9 bases, leaving 11 bases not matched to a gene. CDR3 size: 14 residues. CDR3 in amino acids: CASKGTGNGGIQYF. In DNA form, the CDR3 reads TGTGCCAGCAAGGGGACAGGAAATGGGGGCATTCAGTACTTC.

This clone was picked up a small number of times. The V and J genes are TRBV4-3 and TRBJ2-1, with no clear D. Trimming removed 3 bases from V and 6 bases from J, with 18 bases in between. This CDR3 has 16 residues. Germline V gene data show CDR1 as LGHNA and CDR2 as YSLEER. The CDR3 DNA sequence: TGCGCCAGCAGCCAGCTCGGTGGGGATCCGATCAATGAGCAGTTCTTC. Protein product: CASSQLGGDPINEQFF.

This chain uses TRBV6-5 with TRBJ2-7; D is possibly TRBD1 (8 bases). CDR1 and CDR2 from the germline V gene are MNHEY and SVGAGI. This CDR3 comprises 13 residues. V was shortened by 6 bases and J by 7 bases, with 16 bases between the two germline ends. In DNA, the CDR3 is TGTGCCAGCAGCCCCGGACAGGGACTAGAGCAGTACTTC. The encoded protein is CASSPGQGLEQYF.

The chain links TRBV19 to TRBJ1-3, with a weak D call TRBD1 (5 bases). Looked up from germline, CDR1 is LNHDA and CDR2 is SQIVND (reference sequence). CDR3 length equals 17 residues. V was cut by 0 bases and J by 0 bases, with 12 bases left in between. The CDR3 DNA follows: TGTGCCAGTAGTATAGATCAGCCAGGGCTCTCTGGAAACACCATATATTTT. This codes for CASSIDQPGLSGNTIYF.

The chain links TRBV28 to TRBJ2-3, with D perhaps TRBD1 or TRBD2 (5 bases each). Deletions cut 9 bases from V and 2 bases from J, with 18 bases between. This CDR3 contains 15 residues. Germline V gene sequence: CDR1 MDHEN, CDR2 SYDVKM. CDR3 region: CASSLPGLITDTQYF. The CDR3 DNA sequence: TGTGCCAGTTCCTTACCGGGGCTAATCACAGATACGCAGTATTTT.

This clone was recorded only once. The V and J genes are TRBV10-3 and TRBJ1-2; D remains ambiguous. The V gene's germline CDR1 is ENHRY and CDR2 SYGVKD. V was pared by 9 bases and J by 2 bases, with 16 bases between. The CDR3 length is 14 residues. This chain's CDR3 is CAMAPVGSNYGYTF. CDR3 nucleotide sequence: TGTGCCATGGCCCCAGTGGGCTCCAACTATGGCTACACCTTC.

CDR3 amino acids: CASSPPSQGSLLGEQYF. The CDR3 nucleotides read TGTGCCAGCTCACCACCGAGTCAGGGTTCCCTCTTGGGTGAGCAGTACTTC. This chain uses TRBV18 with TRBJ2-7; tentatively, D is TRBD1 (5 bases). The CDR3 spans 17 residues. V lost 0 bases and J 7 bases, leaving 22 bases between the germline ends. Germline loops: CDR1 KGHSH, CDR2 LQKENI.

The rearrangement uses TRBV19 and TRBJ1-5, with a weak D call TRBD1 (5 bases). The V end was cut by 1 base, the J end by 6 bases, with 16 bases between. This CDR3 contains 16 residues. Germline CDR1 LNHDA, CDR2 SQIVND (reference sequence). This CDR3 is CASSIGTAGYGQPQHF. The CDR3 region has the DNA TGTGCCAGTAGTATAGGAACGGCAGGGTATGGTCAGCCCCAGCATTTT. Variable domain in full (rest from reference TRBV19 and TRBJ1-5): DGGITQSPKYLFRKEGQNVTLSCEQNLNHDAMYWYRQDPGQGLRLIYYSQIVNDFQKGDIAEGYSVSREKKESFPLTVTSAQKNPTAFYLCASSIGTAGYGQPQHFGDGTRLSIL.

The chain is built from TRBV6-5 and TRBJ2-2; the match to TRBD2 covers 9 bases. V lost 5 bases to trimming and J lost 3 bases; unmatched junction nucleotides: 4. This CDR3 has 15 amino acids. Germline loops: CDR1 MNHEY, CDR2 SVGAGI. The CDR3 reads CASSRREGYTGELFF. CDR3 sequence (DNA): TGTGCCAGCAGTCGGCGGGAGGGGTACACCGGGGAGCTGTTTTTT.

This sequence joins TRBV6-5 and TRBJ1-2; D gene uncertain. The CDR3 has 14 residues. Trimming left V 6 bases short and J 5 bases short, with 16 bases between. Germline lookup yields CDR1 MNHEY and CDR2 SVGAGI. The CDR3 bases are TGTGCCAGCAGGGGGATGGGGTCTTGGTATGGCTACACCTTC. Amino acids: CASRGMGSWYGYTF.